In this sample, the clone carrying this TCR beta chain turned up a few times. Its cognate antigen is unknown. Germline values: CDR1 ENHRY, CDR2 SYGVKD. The CDR3 has 14 residues. V lost 0 bases to trimming and J lost 6 bases, with 9 bases between them. The data were taken from a study of shared clonotypes between healthy human individuals. Study-wide points: Among non-shared clonotypes, generation probabilities were lower than among those shared by all four donors.

Repertoires were generated with immunoSEQ multiplex PCR, while TCRdb's copy carries only in-frame clones and drops some. The sample includes about 190,000 clones, approximately 70% of them seen just once. The clonotype originates from a man aged 25 to 45 in good health. The source material was memory CD4+ T cells sorted from blood. Subset indicated: CD45RA-negative fraction. The rearrangement uses TRBV10-3 and TRBJ1-5, with a possible D match to TRBD1 (5 bases). In DNA form, the CDR3 reads TGTGCCATCAGTGAGTCGGCAGGGAGTCAGCCCCAGCATTTT. Residues: CAISESAGSQPQHF.